The 8 T cell receptor beta chains presented below share a single source sample, sequenced in a study of blood T cell repertoires in COVID-19. Generated by immunoSEQ multiplex PCR, the TCRdb table keeps only in-frame clones and is missing some. The sample lists about 44,000 clones; under 90% were seen once. The material sequenced was peripheral blood. The source of these receptors is a woman in her 70s with acute or convalescent COVID-19.

The V call is TRBV5-5, the J call TRBJ1-2; TRBD1 matches at 9 bases. Trimming took 4 bases from V and 4 from J; bases not matched to a gene: 5. Looked up from germline, CDR1 is SGHKS and CDR2 is YYEKEE (reference sequence). This CDR3 region has 14 residues. CDR3: CASSEGQGSYGYTF. For the CDR3, the DNA is TGTGCCAGCAGCGAAGGACAGGGGAGCTATGGCTACACCTTC.

The CDR3 protein is CASSGHTRDRGTF. DNA for the CDR3: TGTGCCAGTAGTGGTCACACCCGGGACAGGGGCACCTTC. The chain carries TRBV19 and TRBJ1-2, with TRBD1 matching 10 bases. Germline V gene sequence: CDR1 LNHDA, CDR2 SQIVND (reference sequence). V shed 5 bases, J shed 13 bases, and the junction held 10 bases outside the gene matches. This CDR3 contains 13 residues.

The chain has TRBV5-1 and TRBJ1-3; D is unresolved. Germline V CDR1 and CDR2: SGHRS, YFSETQ. The length of the CDR3 is 13 residues. V lost 4 bases and J 8 bases, leaving 13 bases between the germline ends. CDR3 sequence: CASSPTMGDTIYF. The CDR3, as DNA: TGCGCCAGCAGCCCGACAATGGGAGACACCATATATTTT.

The chain joins TRBV18 to TRBJ2-2; no firm D call. CDR3 length equals 17 residues. Deletions cut 6 bases from V and 4 bases from J, with 21 bases between. The V gene's germline CDR1 is KGHSH and CDR2 LQKENI. Written as DNA, the CDR3 is TGTGCCAGCTCGCCGGTTCCAGCGCTAAAACTCACCGGGGAGCTGTTTTTT. It specifies CASSPVPALKLTGELFF.

V and J are TRBV21-1 and TRBJ2-1; TRBD1, as called in the table, went unchecked against the DNA. TRBV21-1 is a pseudogene locus. The CDR3 extends over 17 amino acids. Here the CDR3 DNA reads TGTGCCAGCAGCAAAGGACAGGTAACGGGCCCCTACAATGAGCAGTTCTTC. Translating gives CASSKGQVTGPYNEQFF.

There are a few counts of this clone. The gene calls are TRBV2 and TRBJ2-1, with a tentative D call TRBD2 (6 bases). Germline CDR1 reads SNHLY; CDR2 reads FYNNEI. Trimming cost V 2 bases and J 5 bases, with 19 bases left between them. This CDR3 has 17 residues. This CDR3 reads CASSERWLASDDNEQFF. The DNA of the CDR3 is TGTGCCAGCAGTGAAAGGTGGTTGGCTAGCGACGACAATGAGCAGTTCTTC. Full variable domain (remainder filled in from reference TRBV2 and TRBJ2-1): EPEVTQTPSHQVTQMGQEVILRCVPISNHLYFYWYRQILGQKVEFLVSFYNNEISEKSEIFDDQFSVERPDGSNFTLKIRSTKLEDSAMYFCASSERWLASDDNEQFFGPGTRLTVL.

The chain links TRBV7-3 to TRBJ2-1; TRBD2 agrees at 12 bases. Germline-derived CDR1 and CDR2 are SGHTA and FQGTGA. The CDR3 consists of 16 residues. The trim removed 0 bases at V and 12 bases at J, leaving 9 bases unmatched. The CDR3 DNA sequence: TGTGCCAGCAGCTTAACCCCCCTAGCGGGAGGGCCCGGGCAGTTCTTC. It is translated as CASSLTPLAGGPGQFF.

CDR3 coding DNA: TGTGCCAGTAGTATGAGGCAGGGGGCAACGAACAATGAGCAGTTCTTC. Translated, it gives CASSMRQGATNNEQFF. The gene calls are TRBV19 and TRBJ2-1, with 8 bases matching TRBD1. The V gene end was trimmed by 3 bases and the J gene end by 5 bases; junction bases not matched to a gene: 9. Germline V gene lookup returns CDR1 LNHDA and CDR2 SQIVND (reference sequence). This CDR3 has 16 amino acids.